The 29 T cell receptor beta chains in this list originate from one sample, sequenced in a study of cytomegalovirus exposure and HLA in healthy donors. In the PCR, 60 Vbeta and 13 Jbeta primers were used. The assay was immunoSEQ multiplex PCR, and TCRdb's table has in-frame clones only and misses some. Its table records over 90,000 clones. Sequencing was performed on PBMCs. The origin of the receptors is a man aged 35-49 years in good health and CMV-seronegative.

The V gene is TRBV27, the J gene TRBJ2-7, with D maybe TRBD1 (6 bases). The germline V and J ends were trimmed by 2 bases and 5 bases, with 7 bases remaining between them. The germline V gene has CDR1 MNHEY and CDR2 SMNVEV (reference sequence). CDR3 size: 12 residues. CDR3 nucleotides: TGTGCCAGCAGTTTAGGGGACAACGAGCAGTACTTC. The encoded protein is CASSLGDNEQYF.

The CDR3 region is CASSSHLGGTNPRDYGYTF. For the CDR3, the DNA is TGTGCCAGCAGCTCCCACCTAGGGGGGACTAACCCTAGGGACTATGGCTACACCTTC. This rearrangement joins TRBV11-2 to TRBJ1-2, with D possibly matching TRBD1 (6 bases). Trimming pared 4 bases from V and 3 bases from J, leaving 27 bases between. This CDR3 has 19 amino acids. CDR1 is SGHAT, CDR2 FQNNGV, per germline.

The chain links TRBV10-1 to TRBJ2-2, with D tentatively TRBD2 (5 bases). The V end was cut by 2 bases, the J end by 5 bases, with 9 bases between. Germline-derived CDR1 and CDR2 are WNHNN and SYGVQD (reference sequence). The CDR3 contains 14 residues. The CDR3 region is CASSESRGTGELFF. The DNA for the CDR3 is TGCGCCAGCAGTGAGAGTCGGGGAACCGGGGAGCTGTTTTTT.

V usage is TRBV27 and J usage is TRBJ2-1; 12 bases map to TRBD2. J lost 8 bases, V lost 4 bases, and 12 bases had no gene match. Germline assignment: CDR1 MNHEY and CDR2 SMNVEV (reference sequence). The CDR3 loop spans 17 amino acids. Here the CDR3 reads CASSSGQGRTSGDEQFF. The CDR3 DNA is TGTGCCAGCAGTTCCGGACAGGGCCGGACTAGCGGGGATGAGCAGTTCTTC.

The chain uses TRBV5-4 and TRBJ2-3, with D maybe TRBD1 (5 bases). This CDR3 is 13 amino acids long. Between the trimmed V and J ends, which lost 4 bases and 4 bases, there was a span of 10 bases. Germline values: CDR1 SGHNT, CDR2 YYREEE (reference sequence). The DNA for the CDR3 is TGTGCCAGCAGCACCCAGGGATCAGATACGCAGTATTTT. The encoded protein is CASSTQGSDTQYF.

The chain recombines TRBV7-2 with TRBJ2-5; 9 bases fit TRBD1. The end of the DNA fits TRBJ2-7 better, so the J call may be wrong. Germline CDR1 SGHTA, CDR2 FQGNSA. The CDR3 length is 15 residues. CDR3 in amino acids: CASSNDRGISYEQYF. The CDR3 DNA sequence: TGTGCCAGCAGCAATGACAGGGGGATCTCCTACGAGCAGTACTTC.

The chain uses TRBV5-1 and TRBJ2-2; weak D call: TRBD1 (6 bases). Germline-derived CDR1 and CDR2 are SGHRS and YFSETQ. The CDR3 runs to 15 residues. V was cut by 5 bases and J by 4 bases, with 15 bases left in between. The CDR3: CASRDTGTSTGELFF. CDR3 bases: TGCGCCAGCAGGGACACCGGGACAAGCACCGGGGAGCTGTTTTTT.

V gene TRBV5-5 combines with J gene TRBJ2-2; 7 bases fit TRBD1. The length of the CDR3 is 18 residues. After removal of 0 bases from V and 2 bases from J, the junction contained 10 bases not matched to a gene. Germline V gene data show CDR1 as SGHKS and CDR2 as YYEKEE (reference sequence). In DNA form, the CDR3 reads TGTGCCAGCAGCTTGGGGCCCGACAGGGTCCTCAACACCGGGGAGCTGTTTTTT. Translating it yields CASSLGPDRVLNTGELFF. Full variable domain (missing parts from reference TRBV5-5 and TRBJ2-2): DAGVTQSPTHLIKTRGQQVTLRCSPISGHKSVSWYQQVLGQGPQFIFQYYEKEERGRGNFPDRFSARQFPNYSSELNVNALLLGDSALYLCASSLGPDRVLNTGELFFGEGSRLTVL.

The V gene is TRBV11-2, the J gene TRBJ1-2, with unresolved D. Germline lookup yields CDR1 SGHAT and CDR2 FQNNGV. V was pared by 5 bases and J by 6 bases, with 13 bases between. This CDR3 comprises 13 residues. The CDR3 nucleotides are TGTGCCAGCAGCCTCGCCCCCGCGAATGGCTACACCTTC. Protein product: CASSLAPANGYTF.

This chain links TRBV7-2 with TRBJ1-4, with D possibly matching TRBD1 (5 bases). The V gene lost 4 bases and the J gene lost 5 bases, with 11 bases spanning the gap. The CDR3 spans 14 residues. CDR1 SGHTA and CDR2 FQGNSA come from the germline V gene. In nucleotides, the CDR3 is TGTGCCAGCAGCTCCAGACAGTTAAATGAAAAACTGTTTTTT. It translates to CASSSRQLNEKLFF.

V and J are TRBV19 and TRBJ1-5, with D tentatively TRBD1 (5 bases). This CDR3 spans 15 amino acids. In germline, CDR1 is LNHDA, CDR2 SQIVND (reference sequence). The V end was cut by 1 base, the J end by 3 bases, with 10 bases between. The CDR3 nucleotides are TGTGCCAGTAGTATAGGACAGCAACTCAATCAGCCCCAGCATTTT. Protein: CASSIGQQLNQPQHF.

The chain uses TRBV9 and TRBJ2-7; TRBD2 aligns across 7 bases. Trimming removed 0 bases from V and 0 bases from J; junction bases left unmatched: 6. This CDR3 spans 16 amino acids. Germline-derived CDR1 and CDR2 are SGDLS and YYNGEE. Written as DNA, the CDR3 is TGTGCCAGCAGCGTAGAGGGAGGGAGGTTCTCCTACGAGCAGTACTTC. Translation: CASSVEGGRFSYEQYF.

For the CDR3, the DNA is TGTGCCAGCTCACCCGCCTACGAGCAGTACTTC. Translating gives CASSPAYEQYF. The chain couples TRBV18 to TRBJ2-7; D gene uncertain. The CDR3 loop spans 11 amino acids. Germline values: CDR1 KGHSH, CDR2 LQKENI. Trimming pared 3 bases from V and 2 bases from J, leaving 2 bases between.

In the case of this clone: The same CDR3 also results from other DNA sequences found in this sample. The chain couples TRBV11-2 to TRBJ2-7; D is perhaps TRBD1 (6 bases). The CDR3 covers 14 residues. Germline values: CDR1 SGHAT, CDR2 FQNNGV. Trimming cost V 4 bases and J 4 bases, with 14 bases left between them. This CDR3 reads CASSSVTGFYEQYF. The CDR3 bases are TGTGCCAGCAGCTCGGTTACAGGGTTTTACGAGCAGTACTTC.

V usage is TRBV5-8 and J usage is TRBJ2-5; D gene uncertain. This CDR3 region has 13 residues. The V end lost 0 bases, the J end lost 0 bases, and 3 bases lay between the germline ends. CDR1 SGHTS and CDR2 YDEGEE come from the germline V gene. In nucleotides, the CDR3 is TGTGCCAGCAGCTTGGTATACCAAGAGACCCAGTACTTC. Protein sequence: CASSLVYQETQYF. The full variable domain, rest sourced from reference TRBV5-8 and TRBJ2-5, is EAGVTQSPTHLIKTRGQQATLRCSPISGHTSVYWYQQALGLGLQFLLWYDEGEERNRGNFPPRFSGRQFPNYSSELNVNALELEDSALYLCASSLVYQETQYFGPGTRLLVL.

The chain couples TRBV19 to TRBJ2-2; 9 nucleotides align to TRBD1. V lost 5 bases and J lost 4; bases outside the gene matches: 14. CDR1 and CDR2 (germline): LNHDA, SQIVND (reference sequence). There are 18 residues in the CDR3. CDR3 loop: CASSFFSVGTGTTGELFF. In DNA, the CDR3 is TGTGCCAGTAGTTTTTTTTCTGTCGGGACAGGGACCACCGGGGAGCTGTTTTTT.

The genes are TRBV27 and TRBJ2-4; perhaps TRBD1 as D (5 bases). The CDR3 runs 16 residues. V lost 4 bases to trimming and J lost 0 bases, with 13 bases between them. Germline CDR1 and CDR2: MNHEY and SMNVEV (reference sequence). The CDR3, as DNA: TGTGCCAGCAGTTCCCCGGACACCTTAGCCAAAAACATTCAGTACTTC. Encoded protein: CASSSPDTLAKNIQYF.

The chain carries TRBV4-3 and TRBJ2-3; 9 bases match TRBD1. In germline, CDR1 is LGHNA, CDR2 YSLEER. After removal of 10 bases from V and 5 bases from J, the junction contained 7 bases not matched to a gene. The CDR3 has 13 residues. CDR3 loop: CATGDRAGDTQYF. Here the CDR3 DNA reads TGCGCCACCGGGGACAGGGCGGGAGATACGCAGTATTTT.

The chain is built from TRBV19 and TRBJ1-6; D gene unclear. The CDR3 has 16 amino acids. CDR1 is LNHDA, CDR2 SQIVND, per germline (reference sequence). Trimming pared 5 bases from V and 0 bases from J, leaving 11 bases between. The CDR3 is CASSSAGVSYNSPLHF. The CDR3 DNA reads as TGTGCCAGTAGTTCCGCGGGCGTCTCCTATAATTCACCCCTCCACTTT.

This chain links TRBV5-6 with TRBJ1-6; TRBD1 is a possible D gene (5 bases). V lost 4 bases and J 6 bases, leaving 11 bases between the germline ends. Germline lookup yields CDR1 SGHDT and CDR2 YYEEEE. This CDR3 contains 14 residues. The CDR3: CASSPLGPNSPLHF. The CDR3 DNA reads TGTGCCAGCAGCCCTTTGGGGCCTAATTCACCCCTCCACTTT.

The chain is built from TRBV28 and TRBJ2-2; the D gene is possibly TRBD1 (6 bases). V gave up 4 bases and J gave up 1 base, with 10 bases separating them. Germline values: CDR1 MDHEN, CDR2 SYDVKM. The CDR3 consists of 15 residues. DNA of the CDR3: TGTGCCAGCAGTTCGCAGGGGTTGAACACCGGGGAGCTGTTTTTT. It translates to CASSSQGLNTGELFF.

The chain carries TRBV27 and TRBJ2-2, with 9 nucleotides matching TRBD1. With 6 bases clipped from V and 7 bases from J, the junction kept 3 bases outside the gene matches. CDR1 is MNHEY, CDR2 SMNVEV, per germline (reference sequence). This CDR3 has 13 amino acids. In nucleotides, the CDR3 is TGTGCCAGCAGCAGGACAGGGGACGGGGAGCTGTTTTTT. Translating it yields CASSRTGDGELFF.

This sequence joins TRBV4-3 and TRBJ2-7; tentatively, D is TRBD2 (5 bases). Germline V gene sequence: CDR1 LGHNA, CDR2 YSLEER. V lost 3 bases to trimming and J lost 5 bases, with 23 bases between them. This CDR3 is 17 amino acids long. This CDR3 reads CASSHAPRSRELDEQYF. The CDR3 nucleotides are TGCGCCAGCAGCCACGCCCCAAGAAGTAGGGAGTTGGACGAGCAGTACTTC.

J is TRBJ2-7 and V is TRBV7-2; 8 positions agree with TRBD1. The CDR3 extends over 14 amino acids. Germline V gene data show CDR1 as SGHTA and CDR2 as FQGNSA. V was pared by 4 bases and J by 6 bases, with 8 bases of the junction left unmatched. Here the CDR3 DNA reads TGTGCCAGCAGCTGGGCCGGACAGGGTTCCGAGCAGTACTTC. Its translation is CASSWAGQGSEQYF.

V gene TRBV6-5 combines with J gene TRBJ2-7; no firm D call. The CDR3 spans 11 residues. V was shortened by 4 bases and J by 9 bases, with 10 bases between the two germline ends. Germline V gene lookup returns CDR1 MNHEY and CDR2 SVGAGI. DNA of the CDR3: TGTGCCAGCAGTTTGGGCGCGCGGCAGTACTTC. This codes for CASSLGARQYF.

The genes are TRBV27 and TRBJ2-4; D unclear. The CDR3 has 13 amino acids. The germline gives CDR1 MNHEY, CDR2 SMNVEV (reference sequence). V was cut by 8 bases and J by 2 bases, with 10 bases left in between. CDR3 nucleotides: TGTGCCAGCGGCCCACAGCCCAAAAACATTCAGTACTTC. Its protein product is CASGPQPKNIQYF.

The V gene is TRBV7-2, the J gene TRBJ1-2; TRBD1 agrees at 8 bases. CDR1 is SGHTA and CDR2 is FQGNSA in the germline V gene. The CDR3 spans 13 residues. Unmatched junction bases numbered 3, after V lost 7 bases and J lost 2 bases. CDR3 sequence (DNA): TGTGCCAGCACCGGGGACAGGAACTATGGCTACACCTTC. Residues: CASTGDRNYGYTF.

J is TRBJ1-1 and V is TRBV5-5; D is undetermined. Trimming left V 2 bases short and J 6 bases short, with 11 bases between. Germline V gene lookup returns CDR1 SGHKS and CDR2 YYEKEE (reference sequence). The CDR3 has 13 residues. The CDR3 sequence: CASSFGLGSEAFF. CDR3 in DNA: TGTGCCAGCAGCTTTGGTCTCGGGTCTGAAGCTTTCTTT.

V and J are TRBV25-1 and TRBJ2-2, with D possibly matching TRBD2 (5 bases). Germline CDR1 and CDR2: MGHDK and SYGVNS. Trimming removed 7 bases from V and 8 bases from J, with 20 bases in between. There are 15 residues in the CDR3. The CDR3 sequence is CASTRPGSAAGELFF. The CDR3 DNA reads as TGTGCCAGCACCCGACCGGGGTCCGCTGCAGGGGAGCTGTTTTTT.